This T cell receptor beta chain was identified during a study of blood T cell repertoires in COVID-19. For the study at large: PBMCs, B-cell-depleted T cells, or T cells were the source of the cDNA or gDNA that made up the material.

In the original processing: Amplifying reference gene primers gave estimates of nucleated cell counts. This table comes from immunoSEQ multiplex PCR, and its TCRdb copy is limited to in-frame clones, with some not included. Clonal size and the V and J genes are those of that table, whereas D and trimming came from the DNA. Here the sample spans just under 80,000 clones, about 90% being singletons. Trimming took 5 bases from V and 0 from J, leaving 12 bases between them. This CDR3 spans 15 amino acids. Germline CDR1 reads MGHDK; CDR2 reads SYGVNS. This chain links TRBV25-1 with TRBJ2-3, with no clear D. The specimen was peripheral blood. The TCR sequence derives from a human donor in a cohort sampled during active COVID-19. The CDR3 DNA reads as TGTGCCAGCAGTTACCGCGCTCAAAGCACAGATACGCAGTATTTT. This encodes CASSYRAQSTDTQYF.